This T cell receptor beta chain was identified in a study of blood T cell repertoires in COVID-19. Repertoires were generated with immunoSEQ multiplex PCR, while TCRdb's copy carries only in-frame clones and drops some. The sample includes 150,000 to 200,000 clones, about 88% of them seen just once. The sequenced sample consisted of peripheral blood. This sequence was found in a woman aged 25 to 45 with active or convalescent COVID-19.

The CDR3 reads CASSQTHLPSGRSTDTQYF. Written as DNA, the CDR3 is TGCGCCAGCAGCCAGACCCACCTCCCTAGCGGGAGGAGCACAGATACGCAGTATTTT. The rearrangement joins TRBV4-1 to TRBJ2-3; 11 positions match TRBD2. Germline lookup yields CDR1 MGHRA and CDR2 YSYEKL. The ends lost 3 bases at V and 0 bases at J; junction bases unmatched: 11. The CDR3 covers 19 residues.